A single sample gave rise to the 7 T cell receptor beta chains below, sequenced in a study of molecular identifiers for immune sequencing clone quantification. In TCRdb, the PCR reads were re-called with MiXCR into one record per CDR3 protein. This table has 79,000 or so distinct CDR3 sequences, around a quarter appearing once. Sequenced: naive CD8+ T cells from blood, with Jurkat cell RNA spiked in. The subset here: FACS-sorted CD8+CD4-CCR7+CD45RA+ naive T cells. These receptors originate from a human donor in good health. Some libraries in this study had Jurkat cell RNA spiked in.

Comments on this clonotype: This may arise from a read error, as a much more abundant clone is one base away. The rearrangement joins TRBV14 to TRBJ2-3; TRBD2 matches 7 bases. Losses at the gene ends were 0 bases for V and 2 bases for J; bases not matched to a gene: 14. Germline lookup yields CDR1 SGHDN and CDR2 FVKESK. This CDR3 is 19 amino acids long. The CDR3 region is CASSQDWGGNGGVTDTQYF. CDR3 nucleotides: TGTGCCAGCAGCCAAGACTGGGGGGGGAATGGAGGTGTCACAGATACGCAGTATTTT.

The chain employs TRBV19 and TRBJ2-1; no definite D call. The V and J ends lost 8 bases and 10 bases respectively, with 12 bases between them. Germline loops: CDR1 LNHDA, CDR2 SQIVND (reference sequence). The CDR3 is made up of 11 amino acids. The CDR3 spells CASALLEEQFF. The CDR3 bases are TGTGCCAGTGCCCTTTTAGAGGAGCAGTTCTTC.

Comments on this clonotype: It may be a read error: a sequence one base away is much more abundant. Since no conserved phenylalanine or tryptophan closes the CDR3, a read error is the likely cause. V is TRBV14 and J is TRBJ2-7; a weak D match, TRBD2 (7 bases). V shed 4 bases and J shed 2 bases, with 12 bases lying between them. The germline CDR1 and CDR2 sequences are SGHDN and FVKESK. This CDR3 is 14 amino acids long. CDR3 region: CASSPRGGPYEQYL. CDR3 DNA sequence: TGTGCCAGCAGCCCCCGCGGGGGCCCCTACGAGCAGTACTTG.

In the case of this clonotype: A clone one base away is much larger, so this may be a read error. The chain combines TRBV28 with TRBJ2-5; D is unclear. CDR3 length: 13 residues. Germline lookup yields CDR1 MDHEN and CDR2 SYDVKM. CDR3 sequence: CASSLVVYETRYF. CDR3 DNA: TGTGCCAGCAGTTTGGTAGTATATGAGACCCGGTACTTC.

For this clonotype: This clone may be a read error of a much larger clone one base away. This rearrangement joins TRBV7-9 to TRBJ1-1; no clear D. The CDR3 is 14 residues long. Germline-derived CDR1 and CDR2 are SEHNR and FQNEAQ (reference sequence). V dropped 7 bases and J dropped 4 bases, with 16 bases sitting between them. In nucleotides, the CDR3 is TGTGCCAGCACCCCCAGGAGGCAGACCACTGAAGCTTTCTTT. As protein: CASTPRRQTTEAFF.

The chain has TRBV5-3 and TRBJ2-1; TRBD1 is a possible D gene (5 bases). TRBV5-3 is placed among ORFs of uncertain function. The CDR3 runs 12 residues. Trimming took 8 bases from V and 8 from J, leaving 14 bases between them. CDR3 sequence reads: CASSPGPHEQFF. The CDR3 nucleotides are TGTGCCAGCAGCCCAGGGCCCCATGAGCAGTTCTTC.

This clonotype appeared a few times. This chain links TRBV28 with TRBJ2-2; 11 bases match TRBD2. In germline, CDR1 is MDHEN, CDR2 SYDVKM. The ends lost 9 bases at V and 7 bases at J; junction bases unmatched: 4. CDR3 length: 13 amino acids. The CDR3 is CASSGRAFGELFF. CDR3 coding DNA: TGTGCCAGTAGCGGGAGGGCCTTCGGGGAGCTGTTTTTT.